The next 26 T cell receptor beta chains were all read from a single sample in a study of cytomegalovirus exposure and HLA in healthy donors. It was with 60 Vbeta and 13 Jbeta primers that the PCR ran. Here immunoSEQ multiplex PCR was the method, and the copy in TCRdb shows in-frame clones only, minus some. The repertoire has 100,000 to 150,000 clones, about 78% of them found once; the top ten carry about 3%. The source material was PBMCs. The receptor source for this set is a human donor in good health.

For this clone: This CDR3 is also generated by other DNA sequences in the sample. The chain combines TRBV15 with TRBJ1-5, with D perhaps TRBD1 (6 bases). The CDR3 spans 15 residues. V dropped 0 bases and J dropped 0 bases, with 6 bases sitting between them. Per germline, CDR1 LNHNV and CDR2 YYDKDF (reference sequence). The CDR3: CATSRDRGSNQPQHF. DNA for the CDR3: TGTGCCACCAGCAGAGACAGGGGTAGCAATCAGCCCCAGCATTTT.

In this sample, this clone turned up once. The rearrangement uses TRBV7-3 and TRBJ2-1; weak D call: TRBD2 (6 bases). V shed 5 bases and J shed 7 bases, with 27 bases lying between them. The CDR3 covers 18 residues. The germline CDR1 and CDR2 sequences are SGHTA and FQGTGA. This chain's CDR3 is CASSPHLVLVGGGNEQFF. CDR3 DNA: TGTGCCAGCAGCCCCCACCTCGTACTAGTCGGGGGAGGAAATGAGCAGTTCTTC.

V and J are TRBV9 and TRBJ1-1, with D perhaps matching TRBD1 (5 bases). V gave up 0 bases and J gave up 1 base, with 7 bases separating them. The germline CDR1 and CDR2 sequences are SGDLS and YYNGEE. This CDR3 comprises 14 residues. The CDR3 here is CASSVGQKNTEAFF. For the CDR3, the DNA is TGTGCCAGCAGCGTAGGACAGAAGAACACTGAAGCTTTCTTT.

The rearrangement joins TRBV6-5 to TRBJ1-1, with a possible D match to TRBD1 (5 bases). This CDR3 is built from 15 residues. Trimming removed 10 bases from V and 0 bases from J, with 18 bases in between. Germline-derived CDR1 and CDR2 are MNHEY and SVGAGI. CDR3: CATRRFGGMNTEAFF. For the CDR3, the DNA is TGTGCCACCCGACGTTTCGGGGGAATGAACACTGAAGCTTTCTTT.

The chain uses TRBV9 and TRBJ2-2, with 7 bases lining up with TRBD1. The ends lost 5 bases at V and 1 base at J; junction bases unmatched: 2. There are 14 residues in the CDR3. Germline V gene lookup returns CDR1 SGDLS and CDR2 YYNGEE. The CDR3 DNA sequence: TGTGCCAGCAGTAGGACAGGGAACACCGGGGAGCTGTTTTTT. It codes for CASSRTGNTGELFF.

The genes are TRBV30 and TRBJ2-7; 7 positions match TRBD1. The end of the DNA aligns better with TRBJ2-1, so the J call may be wrong. The CDR3 has 12 amino acids. The germline V gene has CDR1 GTSNPN and CDR2 SVGIG (reference sequence). The CDR3 nucleotides are TGTGCCTGGGACAGGGTCGGGGCTGAGCAGTTCTTC. Translated: CAWDRVGAEQFF.

The chain uses TRBV19 and TRBJ2-3; no clear D. V lost 6 bases and J 2 bases, leaving 15 bases between the germline ends. The CDR3 sequence is 15 residues long. The germline V gene has CDR1 LNHDA and CDR2 SQIVND (reference sequence). This CDR3 is CASSPVVYDTDTQYF. Written as DNA, the CDR3 is TGTGCCAGTAGCCCGGTAGTCTACGACACAGATACGCAGTATTTT.

The chain carries TRBV4-3 and TRBJ1-1, with 9 positions matching TRBD1. V gave up 2 bases and J gave up 2 bases; unmatched junction bases: 0. Germline V gene lookup returns CDR1 LGHNA and CDR2 YSLEER. The CDR3 consists of 14 residues. CDR3 coding DNA: TGCGCCAGCAGCCAAACAGGGGGCAACACTGAAGCTTTCTTT. This sequence encodes CASSQTGGNTEAFF.

The chain links TRBV5-4 to TRBJ2-7, with a possible D match to TRBD1 (6 bases). Per the germline V gene, CDR1 is SGHNT and CDR2 is YYREEE (reference sequence). Trimming cost V 1 base and J 5 bases, with 16 bases left between them. This CDR3 has 15 amino acids. The CDR3 DNA follows: TGTGCCAGCAGCTTGTCGGGCAGGGGCGGCGACGAGCAGTACTTC. Translating gives CASSLSGRGGDEQYF.

This clone was detected a few times. The chain employs TRBV7-2 and TRBJ1-4, with 7 bases lining up with TRBD1. The germline gives CDR1 SGHTA, CDR2 FQGNSA. The CDR3 covers 15 residues. The trim removed 2 bases at V and 4 bases at J, leaving 4 bases unmatched. The CDR3 loop reads CASSLRGGVNEKLFF. In DNA form, the CDR3 reads TGTGCCAGCAGCTTAAGAGGGGGCGTTAATGAAAAACTGTTTTTT.

The chain uses TRBV30 and TRBJ1-6, with 9 bases identical to TRBD1. Looked up from germline, CDR1 is GTSNPN and CDR2 is SVGIG (reference sequence). The junction had 7 bases not matched to a gene; V was cut back by 0 bases and J by 7 bases. This CDR3 is built from 16 residues. The CDR3 DNA follows: TGTGCCTGGAGTGTGGACAGGGGTGGACGAAATTCACCCCTCCACTTT. Amino acid sequence: CAWSVDRGGRNSPLHF.

The chain combines TRBV19 with TRBJ1-5, with D hard to call. V dropped 5 bases and J dropped 4 bases, with 21 bases sitting between them. CDR1 and CDR2 (germline): LNHDA, SQIVND (reference sequence). The CDR3 has 17 amino acids. CDR3 protein: CASSPRLAVEFNQPQHF. The CDR3 DNA sequence: TGTGCCAGTAGTCCCCGTCTGGCAGTTGAATTTAATCAGCCCCAGCATTTT.

The rearrangement links TRBV5-1 to TRBJ2-1; 12 bases are shared with TRBD2. After removal of 1 base from V and 8 bases from J, the junction contained 4 bases not matched to a gene. Germline V gene lookup returns CDR1 SGHRS and CDR2 YFSETQ. The CDR3 runs to 15 residues. The CDR3 DNA follows: TGCGCCAGCAGCTTGCTAGCGGGGGGGCCAGATGAGCAGTTCTTC. This translates into CASSLLAGGPDEQFF.

The V gene is TRBV4-1, the J gene TRBJ1-1, with 7 bases identical to TRBD1. The CDR3 extends over 15 amino acids. The trim removed 3 bases at V and 0 bases at J, leaving 4 bases unmatched. Looked up from germline, CDR1 is MGHRA and CDR2 is YSYEKL. CDR3 coding DNA: TGCGCCAGCAGCCAGGACGGACAGGTGAACACTGAAGCTTTCTTT. Its protein product is CASSQDGQVNTEAFF.

The chain couples TRBV5-1 to TRBJ2-1, with D perhaps TRBD1 (5 bases). V lost 4 bases and J lost 1, with 21 bases in between. The CDR3 is 18 amino acids. CDR1 is SGHRS and CDR2 is YFSETQ in the germline V gene. As DNA, the CDR3 is TGCGCCAGCAGCCCCGGTGGGATAGGGGTTCTATCCTACAATGAGCAGTTCTTC. This gives the protein CASSPGGIGVLSYNEQFF.

The chain couples TRBV5-1 to TRBJ2-7; 7 bases line up with TRBD2. This CDR3 region has 15 residues. CDR1 is SGHRS and CDR2 is YFSETQ in the germline V gene. V dropped 4 bases and J dropped 3; count of bases not matched to a gene: 10. The CDR3 here is CASSPARPSGYEQYF. CDR3 in DNA: TGCGCCAGCAGCCCTGCGCGGCCTAGCGGCTACGAGCAGTACTTC.

The rearrangement joins TRBV4-2 to TRBJ2-7; no definite D call. The germline CDR1 and CDR2 sequences are LGHNA and YNFKEQ. The CDR3 has 13 amino acids. Trimming removed 5 bases at V and 6 bases at J, with 14 bases between. The CDR3 loop reads CASSFSRVREQYF. The DNA for the CDR3 is TGTGCCAGCAGCTTTTCTCGGGTCCGCGAGCAGTACTTC.

The table lists this clone with a few counts. V gene TRBV4-2 combines with J gene TRBJ1-1, with unresolved D. CDR1 and CDR2 (germline): LGHNA, YNFKEQ. The length of the CDR3 is 15 residues. Trimming took 1 base from V and 0 from J, leaving 9 bases between them. CDR3 in amino acids: CASSQVSGLNTEAFF. For the CDR3, the DNA is TGTGCCAGCAGCCAAGTCTCCGGGTTGAACACTGAAGCTTTCTTT.

This chain connects TRBV19 to TRBJ2-2, with D perhaps TRBD2 (7 bases). CDR1 and CDR2 from the germline V gene are LNHDA and SQIVND (reference sequence). This CDR3 has 15 amino acids. V lost 8 bases, J lost 4 bases, and 17 bases lay in between. CDR3 sequence reads: CASSKNGGPTGELFF. DNA for the CDR3: TGTGCCAGTTCCAAAAACGGGGGGCCCACCGGGGAGCTGTTTTTT.

This rearrangement joins TRBV11-1 to TRBJ2-2, with a possible D match to TRBD1 (5 bases). The CDR3 runs to 13 residues. The germline gives CDR1 SGHAT, CDR2 FQDESV (reference sequence). The V end was cut by 5 bases, the J end by 4 bases, with 8 bases between. The CDR3 loop is CASSLRVTGELFF. As DNA, the CDR3 is TGTGCCAGCAGCCTCAGGGTCACCGGGGAGCTGTTTTTT.

This sequence joins TRBV30 and TRBJ1-2; D might be TRBD1 (6 bases). The CDR3 contains 14 residues. V was trimmed by 2 bases and J by 8 bases, leaving 18 bases between them. The germline CDR1 and CDR2 sequences are GTSNPN and SVGIG (reference sequence). CDR3 nucleotides: TGTGCCTGGAGTCCGACTGGGGGGGCCTGGGGCTACACCTTC. Its translation is CAWSPTGGAWGYTF.

This chain joins TRBV6-6 and TRBJ2-1; the D gene is possibly TRBD2 (7 bases). This CDR3 region has 15 residues. CDR1 is MNHNY and CDR2 is SVGAGI in the germline V gene (reference sequence). The V end was cut by 4 bases, the J end by 4 bases, with 14 bases between. DNA for the CDR3: TGTGCCAGCAGTTGGTGGGGGGGCCGGTACAATGAGCAGTTCTTC. This gives the protein CASSWWGGRYNEQFF.

The gene calls are TRBV7-2 and TRBJ1-5, with TRBD1 identical over 7 bases. The CDR3 extends over 14 amino acids. Unmatched junction bases numbered 1, after V lost 3 bases and J lost 2 bases. CDR1 and CDR2 (germline): SGHTA, FQGNSA. CDR3 amino acids: CASSFTGGNQPQHF. CDR3 sequence (DNA): TGTGCCAGCAGCTTTACAGGGGGCAATCAGCCCCAGCATTTT.

This clone has just one count. This chain links TRBV28 with TRBJ2-5; 7 nucleotides agree with TRBD1. This CDR3 is built from 14 residues. The J segment lost 6 bases and the V segment lost 6 bases, leaving 10 bases of the junction unmatched. Germline CDR1 MDHEN, CDR2 SYDVKM. The CDR3 sequence: CASSGQEVTKTQYF. CDR3 DNA: TGTGCCAGCAGCGGACAGGAGGTTACGAAGACCCAGTACTTC.

The CDR3 reads CASSDDTWDEQYF. The CDR3, as DNA: TGTGCCAGCAGTGACGACACTTGGGACGAGCAGTACTTC. The V call is TRBV6-5, the J call TRBJ2-7, with D unclear. The CDR3 length is 13 residues. The V gene lost 5 bases and the J gene lost 5 bases, with 13 bases spanning the gap. Germline V gives CDR1 MNHEY, CDR2 SVGAGI.

For this clone: Germline is not matched at one junction end, which may reflect a read error. Different DNA sequences within this sample yield the same CDR3. Written as DNA, the CDR3 is TGTGCCAGCTCACCACCTAGGGAACAGGGGAGAGTTCGGAACACTGAAGCCTTCTTT. Translating it yields CASSPPREQGRVRNTEAFF. This chain uses TRBV18 with TRBJ1-1, with 7 bases fitting TRBD1. The length of the CDR3 is 19 residues. Looked up from germline, CDR1 is KGHSH and CDR2 is LQKENI.